This T cell receptor (beta chain) was recorded in a study of blood T cell repertoires in COVID-19. Study in general: T cells, B-cell-depleted T cells, or PBMCs provided the cDNA or gDNA that served as material.

Per germline, CDR1 SGDLS and CDR2 YYNGEE. The CDR3 spans 14 residues. The V and J ends lost 2 bases and 6 bases respectively, with 13 bases between them. Only in-frame clones appear in the TCRdb table, and some are missing; sequencing was by immunoSEQ multiplex PCR. The sample contains 60,000 to 85,000 clones, 80% of which appear only once. The V call is TRBV9, the J call TRBJ2-3; D is uncertain. The clonotype was recovered from a human donor in a cohort sampled during active COVID-19. Source material: peripheral blood. The CDR3 is CASSVRQERDTQYF. CDR3 DNA sequence: TGTGCCAGCAGCGTCCGCCAGGAAAGGGATACGCAGTATTTT.